This T cell receptor (beta chain) was retrieved from a study of OX40 agonist ivuxolimab in advanced cancers. Across the whole study: Every 2 weeks, patients got intravenous ivuxolimab at one of six dose levels (0.01-10 mg/kg).

The assay was immunoSEQ multiplex PCR, and TCRdb's table has in-frame clones only and misses some. The data show some 44,000 clones, 82% seen once. This CDR3 contains 15 residues. J lost 6 bases, V lost 2 bases, and 10 bases had no gene match. CDR1 and CDR2 from the germline V gene are SGDLS and YYNGEE. Exclusion of a patient followed from autoimmune disease history or systemic immunosuppression. Sample: CD4+ or CD8+ T cells sorted from blood, taken in a trial of the OX40 agonist ivuxolimab. The receptor's source is an adult with an advanced solid tumor such as melanoma, head and neck, liver or kidney cancer. This chain connects TRBV9 to TRBJ2-7; TRBD2 matches at 8 bases. CDR3 sequence reads: CASSVGSGTKFEQYF. The CDR3 DNA sequence: TGTGCCAGCAGCGTCGGTAGCGGGACCAAATTCGAGCAGTACTTC.